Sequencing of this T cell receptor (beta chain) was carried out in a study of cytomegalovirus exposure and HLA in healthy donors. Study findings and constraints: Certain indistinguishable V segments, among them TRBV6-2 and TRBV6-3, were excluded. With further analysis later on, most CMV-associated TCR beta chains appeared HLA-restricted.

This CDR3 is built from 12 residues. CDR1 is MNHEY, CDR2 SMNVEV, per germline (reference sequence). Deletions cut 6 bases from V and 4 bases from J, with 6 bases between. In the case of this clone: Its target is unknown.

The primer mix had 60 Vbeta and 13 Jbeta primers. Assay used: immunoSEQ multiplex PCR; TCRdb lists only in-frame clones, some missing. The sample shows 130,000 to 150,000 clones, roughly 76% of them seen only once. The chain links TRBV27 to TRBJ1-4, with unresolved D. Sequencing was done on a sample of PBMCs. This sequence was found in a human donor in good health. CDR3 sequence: CASSSLNEKLFF. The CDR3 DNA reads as TGTGCCAGCAGCTCACTTAATGAAAAACTGTTTTTT.